Sequencing of this T cell receptor beta chain was carried out in a study of patients and donors after allogeneic stem cell transplantation (TCRdb year 2020). About this clonotype: Its antigen is not yet known. The record has no base qualities; no much larger clone is one base away.

The germline V gene supplies CDR1 SQVTM and CDR2 ANQGSEA. Its CDR3 holds 14 amino acids, cysteine through phenylalanine. Only the CDR3 portion is preserved as DNA: 42 bases, with reading frame beginning at the first base. Germline trimming amounts to 5 bases on V and 3 bases on J, with 6 as the count of junction bases outside the gene matches. Libraries were prepared through RT-PCR. Sequenced on a NextSeq 550. TCRdb reprocessing: public reads trimmed at Q25 with fastp, clones called with MiXCR, in-frame beta chains kept. Entries are consolidated by CDR3 protein sequence, retaining the most common genes and DNA. Counted in this sample were about 960,000 distinct CDR3 sequences; more than 15% of them appeared once. Of the sample, around 6% falls within the top ten clones.

Material: blood, either unsorted or a sorted T cell fraction (not recorded which). The receptor was derived from a human donor who was either an allogeneic HSCT recipient or a stem cell or donor lymphocyte infusion donor (not recorded which). It is not recorded whose cells these are; they may come from a transplant donor. The V and J genes are TRBV29-1 and TRBJ2-4; 8 junctional bases match TRBD2. The DNA is TGCAGCGTTTGGAGCGGGGGCAGCAAAAACATTCAGTACTTC. Its translation is CSVWSGGSKNIQYF.